These 22 T cell receptor beta chains originate from one sample sequenced in a study of human CD8 memory T cell subsets. UMI-labeled 5' RACE produced the TCR beta libraries. TCRdb re-called the 5' RACE reads; every CDR3 protein appears as one record, without DNA. The repertoire table contains several thousand distinct CDR3 sequences. Sequenced input: CD8+ T cells from PBMCs. The receptors were gathered from a human donor in good health.

J is TRBJ2-2 and V is TRBV4-1; TCRdb's D gene call, TRBD2, goes unchecked for lack of DNA. Germline lookup yields CDR1 MGHRA and CDR2 YSYEKL. The CDR3 is 14 residues long. CDR3 protein: CASSQDPQAGELFF.

This clonotype shows up as medium-sized by frequency. V gene TRBV7-2 combines with J gene TRBJ2-3; there is no DNA to check the TCRdb D call of TRBD2. The CDR3 runs 11 residues. Germline CDR1 is SGHTA and CDR2 is FQGNSA. CDR3 protein: CASSRRYGQYF. The full variable domain, its missing parts supplied by reference TRBV7-2 and TRBJ2-3, is GAGVSQSPSNKVTEKGKDVELRCDPISGHTALYWYRQSLGQGLEFLIYFQGNSAPDKSGLPSDRFSAERTGGSVSTLTIQRTQQEDSAVYLCASSRRYGQYFGPGTRLTVL.

This clonotype counts as medium-sized by frequency. V usage is TRBV29-1 and J usage is TRBJ1-4; without DNA, the TCRdb call of TRBD1 cannot be checked. This CDR3 comprises 13 residues. Germline V lookup: CDR1 SQVTM, CDR2 ANQGSEA. The CDR3 here is CSVVPGTDEKLFF.

The chain links TRBV27 to TRBJ2-7; with no DNA, the TCRdb D assignment of TRBD1 cannot be verified. Germline CDR1 is MNHEY and CDR2 is SMNVEV (reference sequence). There are 16 residues in the CDR3. CDR3: CASSHGTENTYDEQYF.

V usage is TRBV7-9 and J usage is TRBJ2-1; TCRdb's assignment of TRBD2 cannot be checked, as there is no DNA. Germline CDR1 reads SEHNR; CDR2 reads FQNEAQ (reference sequence). The CDR3 sequence is 15 residues long. The CDR3 here is CASSPGERAYNEQFF.

The chain employs TRBV6-6 and TRBJ2-1. This CDR3 has 12 amino acids. Germline V gives CDR1 MNHNY, CDR2 SVGAGI (reference sequence). CDR3 sequence: CASSDLVNEQFF.

This chain connects TRBV5-1 to TRBJ2-7; as DNA is missing, the TRBD2 call by TCRdb cannot be tested. The CDR3 has 11 amino acids. In germline, CDR1 is SGHRS, CDR2 YFSETQ. CDR3 amino acids: CASRWENEQYF.

This clonotype shows up as medium-sized by frequency. V is TRBV20-1 and J is TRBJ1-2; TCRdb selects TRBD1, and the lack of DNA leaves this call unchecked. The CDR3 extends over 13 amino acids. The germline gives CDR1 DFQATT, CDR2 SNEGSKA (reference sequence). The CDR3: CSAWDSLNYGYTF.

Judged by frequency, this clonotype is medium-sized. This sequence joins TRBV29-1 and TRBJ1-4. CDR3 size: 13 residues. Per the germline V gene, CDR1 is SQVTM and CDR2 is ANQGSEA. CDR3: CSVQGAYHEKLFF.

This chain uses TRBV20-1 with TRBJ2-7; TCRdb indicates TRBD1, and absent DNA this call remains unverified. Germline V gene lookup returns CDR1 DFQATT and CDR2 SNEGSKA (reference sequence). The CDR3 sequence is 13 residues long. CDR3 residues: CSASTGIPSGQYF.

The V and J genes are TRBV2 and TRBJ2-7. From germline, CDR1 is SNHLY and CDR2 FYNNEI. This CDR3 has 12 amino acids. CDR3 region: CASAQRTYEQYF.

This clonotype is labeled medium-sized based on frequency. The V call is TRBV12-3 or TRBV12-4, the J call TRBJ1-1; absent DNA, TCRdb's TRBD1 call cannot be checked. The CDR3 sequence is 13 residues long. The CDR3 spells CASSPGGPTEAFF.

This chain links TRBV4-1 with TRBJ2-1. This CDR3 has 15 amino acids. Germline V lookup: CDR1 MGHRA, CDR2 YSYEKL. The CDR3 reads CASSHPWEGLNEQFF.

This clonotype is classed as medium-sized by frequency. The chain links TRBV29-1 to TRBJ2-1. CDR1 and CDR2 (germline): SQVTM, ANQGSEA. The CDR3 covers 12 residues. The CDR3 protein is CSVEGREDEQFF.

The chain carries TRBV11-1 and TRBJ2-7; without DNA, the TCRdb call of TRBD1 cannot be checked. The CDR3 extends over 14 amino acids. Looked up from germline, CDR1 is SGHAT and CDR2 is FQDESV (reference sequence). CDR3 sequence: CASSSTGRTYEQYF.

The chain has TRBV5-1 and TRBJ2-1; TCRdb gives TRBD1 as the D gene, but with no DNA this cannot be confirmed. The CDR3 sequence is 15 residues long. CDR1 is SGHRS and CDR2 is YFSETQ in the germline V gene. The CDR3 sequence: CASSLTPGLSNEQFF.

The rearrangement joins TRBV27 to TRBJ2-7; TCRdb returns TRBD1, unconfirmable since there is no DNA. The CDR3 sequence is 14 residues long. Germline lookup yields CDR1 MNHEY and CDR2 SMNVEV (reference sequence). CDR3 residues: CASTPGTGDYEQYF.

The chain uses TRBV19 and TRBJ1-1; TCRdb calls TRBD1, which cannot be checked without DNA. The germline CDR1 and CDR2 sequences are LNHDA and SQIVND (reference sequence). The CDR3 contains 15 residues. The chain's CDR3 is CASSENQGAGTEAFF.

This clonotype shows up as medium-sized by frequency. The chain links TRBV2 to TRBJ1-2; the D call of TRBD1 rests on TCRdb alone, since no DNA is present to check it. There are 15 residues in the CDR3. Per the germline V gene, CDR1 is SNHLY and CDR2 is FYNNEI. CDR3 residues: CASSAGTSYSYGYTF. The variable domain in full, completed from reference TRBV2 and TRBJ1-2, reads EPEVTQTPSHQVTQMGQEVILRCVPISNHLYFYWYRQILGQKVEFLVSFYNNEISEKSEIFDDQFSVERPDGSNFTLKIRSTKLEDSAMYFCASSAGTSYSYGYTFGSGTRLTVV.

This chain joins TRBV15 and TRBJ2-1. CDR1 is LNHNV, CDR2 YYDKDF, per germline (reference sequence). The CDR3 runs 13 residues. The CDR3 reads CATSRADRNEQFF.

By frequency, this clonotype registers medium-sized (0.01 to 0.1%). The V gene is TRBV28, the J gene TRBJ1-5. CDR1 is MDHEN and CDR2 is SYDVKM in the germline V gene. This CDR3 is built from 14 residues. CDR3 protein: CASSKEVGDQPQHF.

The chain is built from TRBV20-1 and TRBJ2-1. The germline V gene encodes CDR1 DFQATT and CDR2 SNEGSKA (reference sequence). This CDR3 spans 14 amino acids. Here the CDR3 reads CSASMRLPYNEQFF.